These 10 T cell receptor beta chains originate from one sample sequenced in a study of spatial heterogeneity in lung cancer. This sample's time point: sample taken at primary tumor resection. TCRdb called the 5' RACE reads again in MiXCR, with one record for every CDR3 protein. The sample holds about 7,700 distinct CDR3 sequences, 15% to 17% seen once. The sample in question was normal lung tissue next to the tumor, obtained at surgery. The receptors shown here come from a male donor with early-stage non-small cell lung cancer.

The sample holds many counts of this clonotype. The chain links TRBV3-1 to TRBJ2-1; TRBD2 matches 11 bases. The CDR3 has 14 amino acids. The germline V gene has CDR1 LGHDT and CDR2 YNNKEL (reference sequence). With V trimmed by 2 bases and J by 7 bases, 1 base remained unmatched. DNA of the CDR3: TGTGCCAGCAGCCAAACTAGCGGGAGAAATGAGCAGTTCTTC. Amino acids: CASSQTSGRNEQFF.

This chain uses TRBV6-1 with TRBJ2-3; D is possibly TRBD1 (5 bases). Germline V lookup: CDR1 MNHNS, CDR2 SASEGT. This CDR3 is built from 15 residues. V was shortened by 6 bases and J by 0 bases, with 13 bases between the two germline ends. The CDR3 DNA is TGTGCCAGCAGCGGTTGGGGCTCTAGCACAGATACGCAGTATTTT. Protein product: CASSGWGSSTDTQYF.

This clonotype has ten or more counts. The genes are TRBV7-2 and TRBJ2-7; D possibly corresponds to TRBD1 (6 bases). V dropped 2 bases and J dropped 2 bases, with 13 bases sitting between them. Germline loops: CDR1 SGHTA, CDR2 FQGNSA. The CDR3 extends over 15 amino acids. CDR3 sequence: CASSLRVQGPYEQYF. CDR3 coding DNA: TGTGCCAGCAGCTTACGCGTTCAGGGGCCCTACGAGCAGTACTTC.

This chain joins TRBV6-2 or TRBV6-3 and TRBJ2-6, with D perhaps TRBD2 (7 bases). This CDR3 is built from 17 residues. Deletions cut 2 bases from V and 2 bases from J, with 13 bases between. Per germline, CDR1 MNHEY and CDR2 SVGEGT. The CDR3 region is CASSYGSGGAGANVLTF. The CDR3 region has the DNA TGTGCCAGCAGTTACGGTTCGGGGGGCGCTGGGGCCAACGTCCTGACTTTC.

This clonotype was counted ten times or more. J is TRBJ2-5 and V is TRBV29-1, with D hard to call. The CDR3 spans 10 residues. CDR1 SQVTM and CDR2 ANQGSEA come from the germline V gene. Trimming removed 5 bases from V and 7 bases from J, with 8 bases in between. In nucleotides, the CDR3 is TGCAGCGTTTCTGACGGGACCCAGTACTTC. This codes for CSVSDGTQYF.

This clonotype showed up many times. This sequence joins TRBV20-1 and TRBJ2-1, with TRBD2 identical over 12 bases. Germline CDR1 and CDR2: DFQATT and SNEGSKA (reference sequence). The CDR3 contains 17 residues. The trim removed 0 bases at V and 5 bases at J, leaving 8 bases unmatched. The CDR3 spells CSARDLTSGSSHNEQFF. The DNA of the CDR3 is TGCAGTGCTAGAGATCTGACTAGCGGGAGTAGCCACAATGAGCAGTTCTTC.

J is TRBJ2-3 and V is TRBV9; 9 bases match TRBD2. CDR3 size: 18 residues. CDR1 and CDR2 from the germline V gene are SGDLS and YYNGEE. V trimming: 0 bases; J trimming: 0 bases; junction bases outside the gene matches: 8. CDR3: CASSVGASGVVSTDTQYF. The CDR3 DNA follows: TGTGCCAGCAGCGTAGGGGCTAGCGGGGTGGTAAGCACAGATACGCAGTATTTT.

By proportion, this clonotype is medium-sized. CDR3 bases: TGTGCCACCAGTGATTTGCGGAGTACGGAGCTGTTTTTT. Translating it yields CATSDLRSTELFF. V gene TRBV24-1 combines with J gene TRBJ2-2; D unresolved. CDR1 and CDR2 (germline): KGHDR, SFDVKD. Trimming shortened V by 0 bases and J by 10 bases, and 8 bases separated the two germline ends. CDR3 length: 13 amino acids.

This clonotype was detected many times. The chain has TRBV7-2 and TRBJ2-3, with D perhaps matching TRBD1 (6 bases). The germline CDR1 and CDR2 sequences are SGHTA and FQGNSA. V dropped 6 bases and J dropped 0 bases, with 13 bases sitting between them. The CDR3 has 15 amino acids. CDR3 sequence reads: CASSLQGRSTDTQYF. CDR3 nucleotide sequence: TGTGCCAGCAGTTTACAGGGAAGAAGCACAGATACGCAGTATTTT.

Note on this clonotype: This may be a read error: a much more frequent sequence differs by one nucleotide. CDR3 in amino acids: CANTAQGAPNTEAFF. The CDR3 region has the DNA TGTGCCAACACGGCGCAGGGGGCCCCGAACACTGAAGCTTTCTTT. The chain uses TRBV28 and TRBJ1-1, with 8 bases fitting TRBD1. J lost 1 base, V lost 10 bases, and 11 bases had no gene match. This CDR3 has 15 residues. Germline CDR1 reads MDHEN; CDR2 reads SYDVKM.